This TCR beta chain was recorded in a study of blood T cells in healthy people across ages. Then a second PCR, running roughly 7 to 11 cycles, was carried out with a sample-barcoded 5' primer and a J-beta primer mix. TCRdb fed the 5' RACE reads into MiXCR, producing one record per CDR3 protein. Here the sample spans about 630,000 distinct CDR3 sequences, under 25% being singletons. This clonotype was recorded a few times. This clonotype originated in a man aged 65 to 85 in good health. The material sequenced was blood.

This CDR3 reads CSAQRLAGMSDTQYF. In DNA form, the CDR3 reads TGCAGTGCCCAAAGGCTAGCGGGAATGTCAGATACGCAGTATTTT. V gene TRBV20-1 combines with J gene TRBJ2-3; 9 bases align to TRBD2. CDR1 and CDR2 (germline): DFQATT, SNEGSKA (reference sequence). The CDR3 length is 15 residues. Germline trimming cut 6 bases from V and 4 bases from J; bases unmatched to any gene: 11.